This T cell receptor beta chain derives from a study of cytomegalovirus exposure and HLA in healthy donors (dated by TCRdb to between 2016 and 2019). With regard to the full study: In an earlier analysis of 587 of the donors, 250 to 300 Gb of sequence data and 90 million to 130 million unique TCR beta sequences from roughly 180 million T cells were reported. An early release covering 550 to 650 HLA-typed donors comprised about 290 gigabases of sequencing data and around 80 million unique TCR sequences. The genetic ancestry cluster associated with self-reported Caucasian donors included about 81% of the approximately 400 genotyped donors. The study aimed to test whether signatures of past pathogen exposure could be identified by cataloging public T cell receptors. The study used immunosequencing to profile the T cell repertoires of under 700 subjects and linked those repertoires to cytomegalovirus serostatus. Besides the first cohort of approximately 670 subjects, a separate validation cohort made up of roughly 120 different subjects was used. The study combined high-throughput TCR immunosequencing, statistical association of individual TCRs with disease status, and machine learning to predict cytomegalovirus infection status. A later analysis re-analyzed previously published TCR beta repertoires from 600 to 850 donors and added high-resolution HLA genotyping to study TCR occurrence patterns. Rather than drawing on any new phenotypic data, the later analysis identified candidate immune exposures from TCR beta sequences and the way those sequences occurred across donors. To decide whether each TCR beta V gene segment behaved as functional or pseudogenic, an earlier analysis of some 570 of the donors relied on high-throughput TCR beta sequencing. Donor age, sex, ethnicity and CMV serostatus were compiled alongside the repertoire data. A later genetic analysis took genome-wide SNP genotypes for about three fifths of the 666 donors and used that subset as a discovery cohort. Every discovery cohort repertoire had been produced on one sequencing platform. HLA typing included class I and class II loci at four-digit resolution. The number of donors typed differed by locus, with about 629-630 for A, B, C, DRB1 and DQB1, 522 for DQA1, 606 for DPA1, and approximately 470 for DPB1. A handful of DR-DQ haplotypes were handled as single units for association and clustering because linkage in the cohort was strong. On average, over 200,000 unique TCR beta nucleotide sequences were sequenced per donor among about 400 genotyped donors of the cohort, with roughly a sixth of those sequences being non-productive. Paper-wide results and their limitations: The classifier was reported to diagnose cytomegalovirus status with high specificity and sensitivity in both the original cohort and the validation cohort. In a later analysis, 15,000 to 20,000 TCR beta sequences were associated with specific HLA alleles at a false discovery rate of 0.05. According to a later analysis, parvovirus B19, influenza, CMV and Epstein-Barr virus appeared linked to several top co-occurrence clusters. A total of roughly 160 TCR beta chains were listed by the study as associated with cytomegalovirus. Compared with equally common non-associated chains, HLA-associated TCR beta chains in a later analysis were more clonally expanded and had lower generation probabilities. A further reported finding was that TCR beta sequences accurately predicted the HLA-A and HLA-B alleles for most subjects in the first cohort. Because counts were too low, seventeen rarely observed V segments, including chromosome 9 orphons, were excluded from the earlier analysis of 587 of the donors. Sequencing depth was assumed to be roughly uniform across donors in the presence/absence analyses, though that assumption may not hold. A cluster of highly shared sequence variants was judged likely to represent a technical artifact of the sequencing pipeline. In vitro tests confirmed that three of the cytomegalovirus-associated TCR beta chains recognize cytomegalovirus antigens. Because HLA typing was unavailable for some donors at each locus, only the typed subset was used in association tests. An earlier analysis of 450 to 750 of the donors showed that most TCR beta V segments appeared in productive rearrangements either about 87% or about 30% of the time, which broadly matched IMGT annotations. Correlated functional status among segregating V segments might reflect linkage disequilibrium, but an unknown experimental factor could not be ruled out. CMV serostatus was the only immune exposure information available for the cohort. Some IMGT-functional V segments, including TRBV6-2 and TRBV6-3, could not be distinguished by the 87-base-pair reads and were therefore excluded. An association between a missense DCLRE1C variant and V-gene and J-gene trimming of TCR beta chains was found in a later genetic analysis and replicated in an independent cohort. The authors suggested that the approach could potentially be extended to other disease states and immunological phenotypes. While some public TCRs were present in many individuals, most TCR sequences turned up only very rarely across donors. In a later analysis, TCR association rates were found to vary across HLA loci, with the most associated TCRs seen for DRB1 alleles and the fewest for HLA-C alleles. Only TCR beta chains were sequenced in this cohort, and the absence of alpha or paired-chain data limited detectable features. According to a later analysis, most CMV-associated TCR beta chains appeared to be HLA-restricted, and the HLA associations seemed to be driven largely by CMV exposure. Strong co-occurrence of HLA alleles, especially DR and DQ, made assigning TCR associations to individual alleles difficult. According to a later genetic analysis, donors in an Asian-associated ancestry cluster had fewer N-insertions in productive TCRs than the approximately 630-donor mean.

The protocol used for the library was the immunoSEQ multiplex PCR assay. For the multiplex PCR, a mixture combining 60 forward primers for TCR Vbeta segments and 13 reverse primers for TCR Jbeta segments was used. The CDR3 region of rearranged TCR beta genes was amplified from genomic DNA with a multiplex PCR assay. On the Illumina HiSeq System, the amplified TCR beta libraries were sequenced as 87-base-pair reads. In the source study's methods: A later analysis tallied about 77 million unique TCR beta chains across the approximately 670 repertoires, and roughly 11 million of those chains were shared by two or more donors. A nearest-neighbor algorithm error-corrected the raw reads and collapsed the reads into unique sequences, merging closely related sequences to remove PCR and sequencing errors. CDR3 sequences were aligned to IMGT reference sequences to assign V, D and J gene segments. For a sequence to be retained, a match of at least six nucleotides to both a V gene segment and a J gene segment was required. Rearrangements were classified as productive when the CDR3 lacked stop codons and remained in frame with V and J, and all other rearrangements were classified as non-productive. CDR3 was defined by IMGT convention, running from the second conserved V-encoded cysteine to the conserved J-encoded phenylalanine. The earlier analysis of about 640 of the donors excluded any sequence lacking an unambiguous match to a single V gene segment. An earlier analysis of 587 of the donors called V segments functional above 56.7% productive rearrangements and segregating when the between-donor standard deviation exceeded 5%. A statistical classification framework was built for diagnosing cytomegalovirus status from the catalog of TCR beta chain sequences. In a later analysis, TCR nucleotide sequences were compared against IMGT/GENE-DB human TR gene sequences so that V and J genes could be assigned. In a later analysis, CDR3 sequences and most-parsimonious VDJ recombination scenarios were assigned using the TCRdist pipeline. A later analysis defined each TCR beta chain by its CDR3 amino acid sequence plus V-gene family, and excluded reads lacking a unique V-gene family. As a way to deal with suspected cross-contamination and a sequencing artifact, a later analysis dropped 640 or so nucleotide sequences that were highly shared and had low generation probability. For each public chain, a later analysis derived a clonal expansion index from normalized ranks of inferred template counts within each repertoire. In a later analysis, generation probabilities were computed using a VDJ recombination model fitted to out-of-frame rearrangements, and the results were checked against IGoR. Hypergeometric tests were used in a later analysis to score TCR-TCR, TCR-HLA and TCR-CMV co-occurrence, with a repertoire-size bias correction applied to the TCR pairs. False discovery rates were estimated in a later analysis by permuting HLA or CMV assignments 20 times. A later analysis grouped co-occurring TCRs with DBSCAN, adding TCRdist sequence similarity when clustering within HLA-allele-positive subsets. For co-occurrence clustering, repertoires with fewer than 30,000 or more than 120,000 public chains were excluded, along with roughly 5 repertoires with anomalous nucleotide sharing. Imported from immuneACCESS, the table was reduced by TCRdb to in-frame sequences with V and J called. These copies leave out some clones; in studies compared against another copy, an unresolved V gene accounts for under half, and the cause of the remainder is not known. That table is the source of V, J and clone size, and D and trimming were worked out from the DNA. In this sample the table shows about 94,000 clones, under 80% of which occur a single time. Of the sample, more than 20% is held by the ten largest clones.

The CDR1 and CDR2 encoded by the germline V gene (reference sequence) are LNHDA and SQIVND. The CDR3 spans 15 residues, from the cysteine through the phenylalanine. The read is trimmed to its CDR3 DNA, 45 bases read in frame from base 1. V and J are truncated by 8 bases and 0 bases respectively, leaving an intervening sequence of 14 bases. This clone was counted a few times. The specificity of this receptor is unknown. No quality values exist for individual bases; no much larger clone is one base distant. The cohort consisted of 650 to 850 healthy bone marrow donors. Cohort members were all nominally healthy when sampled, although unrecorded immune exposures were likely present. The donor tested CMV seropositive and was one of the 289 seropositive cohort members. A peripheral blood sample was collected from each donor, and TCR beta sequencing was performed on peripheral blood mononuclear cells. Genomic DNA extraction from the blood cell samples was performed with the Qiagen DNeasy Blood Extraction Kit.

This receptor chain uses TRBV19 and TRBJ1-5; the D gene is perhaps TRBD1, from 5 matching bases. The sequenced sample was PBMCs. This receptor was obtained from a man in his thirties or forties in good health and CMV-seropositive. The DNA sequence is TGTGCCAGTTCCGGACACCTAATTAGCAATCAGCCCCAGCATTTT. The encoded protein is CASSGHLISNQPQHF.